The rows below give T cell receptor beta chains drawn from one sample of a study of shared clonotypes between healthy human individuals. Measured with immunoSEQ multiplex PCR; TCRdb has only the in-frame clones, and not every one. The sample contains under 1,900,000 clones, 98% of which appear only once. The sample comprised naive CD4+ T cells sorted from blood. Receptors originate from a man aged 30 to 39 in good health. The CDR3 runs from the conserved cysteine through the conserved F or W. A D gene is named only where the DNA matches it firmly. Only some rows state a clone size, as once, few, many or a class for expanded clones.

clone_size: NA
v_call: TRBV9
d_call: TRBD2
j_call: TRBJ2-1
cdr3_aa: CASSVEIGGLAEARSYNEQFF
cdr3_nt: TGTGCCAGCAGCGTAGAAATCGGGGGACTAGCGGAAGCCCGCTCCTACAATGAGCAGTTCTTC

clone_size: NA
v_call: TRBV18
d_call: TRBD1
j_call: TRBJ1-1
cdr3_aa: CASSPAQGDTEAFF
cdr3_nt: TGTGCCAGCTCACCAGCACAGGGGGACACTGAAGCTTTCTTT

clone_size: once
v_call: TRBV10-3
d_call: TRBD2
j_call: TRBJ2-2
cdr3_aa: CAIASGGANTGELFF
cdr3_nt: TGTGCCATAGCTTCGGGAGGCGCGAACACCGGGGAGCTGTTTTTT

clone_size: NA
v_call: TRBV5-1
d_call: NA
j_call: TRBJ2-7
cdr3_aa: CASSLVLFGTYEQYF
cdr3_nt: TGCGCCAGCAGCTTGGTACTATTTGGAACCTACGAGCAGTACTTC

clone_size: NA
v_call: TRBV5-1
d_call: NA
j_call: TRBJ2-2
cdr3_aa: CASLSGDNTGELFF
cdr3_nt: TGCGCCAGCCTCTCGGGAGATAACACCGGGGAGCTGTTTTTT

clone_size: NA
v_call: TRBV5-1
d_call: NA
j_call: TRBJ2-1
cdr3_aa: CASSLALRPKTYNEQFF
cdr3_nt: TGCGCCAGCAGCTTGGCCTTGCGACCGAAGACCTACAATGAGCAGTTCTTC

clone_size: NA
v_call: TRBV6-5
d_call: NA
j_call: TRBJ2-1
cdr3_aa: CASSVRGLELHEQFF
cdr3_nt: TGTGCCAGCAGTGTGCGGGGGCTAGAACTCCATGAGCAGTTCTTC

clone_size: once
v_call: TRBV20-1
d_call: NA
j_call: TRBJ2-7
cdr3_aa: CSGWGAYEQYF
cdr3_nt: TGCAGTGGTTGGGGCGCGTACGAGCAGTACTTC

clone_size: NA
v_call: TRBV29-1
d_call: NA
j_call: TRBJ1-5
cdr3_aa: CSVLGGGNQPQHF
cdr3_nt: TGCAGCGTCCTGGGAGGGGGCAATCAGCCCCAGCATTTT

clone_size: NA
v_call: TRBV2
d_call: NA
j_call: TRBJ1-4
cdr3_aa: CASSLLGGGNEKLFF
cdr3_nt: TGTGCCAGCAGCCTCCTGGGAGGAGGTAATGAAAAACTGTTTTTT

clone_size: NA
v_call: TRBV15
d_call: TRBD1
j_call: TRBJ2-5
cdr3_aa: CATSSTSQGVWETQYF
cdr3_nt: TGTGCCACCAGCTCCACATCCCAGGGGGTGTGGGAGACCCAGTACTTC

clone_size: NA
v_call: TRBV18
d_call: NA
j_call: TRBJ2-5
cdr3_aa: CASSPLRETQYF
cdr3_nt: TGTGCCAGCTCACCACTTCGGGAGACCCAGTACTTC

clone_size: NA
v_call: TRBV9
d_call: NA
j_call: TRBJ2-7
cdr3_aa: CASSRETLYEQYF
cdr3_nt: TGTGCCAGCAGTCGGGAGACTCTCTACGAGCAGTACTTC

clone_size: NA
v_call: TRBV27
d_call: NA
j_call: TRBJ2-7
cdr3_aa: CASSLRSQGTYEQYF
cdr3_nt: TGTGCCAGCAGTTTAAGGTCCCAGGGCACCTACGAGCAGTACTTC

clone_size: NA
v_call: TRBV5-1
d_call: NA
j_call: TRBJ2-2
cdr3_aa: CASSLLLGKRGELFF
cdr3_nt: TGCGCCAGCAGCTTGTTACTAGGAAAGCGTGGGGAGCTGTTTTTT

clone_size: NA
v_call: TRBV18
d_call: TRBD2
j_call: TRBJ2-1
cdr3_aa: CASSPSSRSLADYNEQFF
cdr3_nt: TGTGCCAGCTCACCGTCTTCGAGGAGTCTAGCGGACTACAATGAGCAGTTCTTC

clone_size: NA
v_call: TRBV28
d_call: NA
j_call: TRBJ2-7
cdr3_aa: CASSLRWGDEQYF
cdr3_nt: TGTGCCAGCAGTTTACGATGGGGGGACGAGCAGTACTTC

clone_size: NA
v_call: TRBV5-6
d_call: NA
j_call: TRBJ2-1
cdr3_aa: CASSLLRNEQFF
cdr3_nt: TGTGCCAGCAGCTTACTACGCAATGAGCAGTTCTTC

clone_size: NA
v_call: TRBV7-6
d_call: TRBD1
j_call: TRBJ2-7
cdr3_aa: CASSPTGASSYEQYF
cdr3_nt: TGTGCCAGCAGCCCGACAGGGGCCAGCTCCTACGAGCAGTACTTC

clone_size: NA
v_call: TRBV9
d_call: TRBD1
j_call: TRBJ2-1
cdr3_aa: CASSGPGQGREQFF
cdr3_nt: TGTGCCAGCAGCGGACCGGGACAGGGGCGTGAGCAGTTCTTC

clone_size: NA
v_call: TRBV5-1
d_call: TRBD1
j_call: TRBJ2-3
cdr3_aa: CASSLAGQLTDTQYF
cdr3_nt: TGCGCCAGCAGCTTGGCGGGACAGCTCACAGATACGCAGTATTTT

clone_size: NA
v_call: TRBV2
d_call: TRBD1
j_call: TRBJ2-1
cdr3_aa: CASSEFGTGGEQFF
cdr3_nt: TGTGCCAGCAGTGAATTTGGGACAGGGGGTGAGCAGTTCTTC

clone_size: NA
v_call: TRBV10-1
d_call: NA
j_call: TRBJ1-1
cdr3_aa: CATSGLLLNTEAFF
cdr3_nt: TGCGCCACTTCGGGTTTACTCTTGAACACTGAAGCTTTCTTT

clone_size: NA
v_call: TRBV28
d_call: TRBD2
j_call: TRBJ2-7
cdr3_aa: CASSPAGGSSYEQYF
cdr3_nt: TGTGCCAGCAGCCCGGCGGGAGGGAGCTCCTACGAGCAGTACTTC

clone_size: NA
v_call: TRBV7-9
d_call: NA
j_call: TRBJ1-5
cdr3_aa: CASSLRAAGPQHF
cdr3_nt: TGTGCCAGCAGCCTACGAGCCGCCGGGCCCCAGCATTTT

clone_size: NA
v_call: TRBV18
d_call: TRBD2
j_call: TRBJ2-2
cdr3_aa: CASSPRTGQGLAGKAGELFF
cdr3_nt: TGTGCCAGCTCACCCCGGACAGGACAAGGACTAGCGGGGAAAGCCGGGGAGCTGTTTTTT

clone_size: NA
v_call: TRBV2
d_call: NA
j_call: TRBJ2-4
cdr3_aa: CASSEEITAKNIQYF
cdr3_nt: TGTGCCAGCAGTGAGGAGATTACAGCCAAAAACATTCAGTACTTC

clone_size: NA
v_call: TRBV5-4
d_call: TRBD1
j_call: TRBJ2-3
cdr3_aa: CAGRLQGSSTDTQYF
cdr3_nt: TGTGCCGGCCGACTACAGGGGTCTAGCACAGATACGCAGTATTTT

clone_size: NA
v_call: TRBV27
d_call: TRBD2
j_call: TRBJ2-7
cdr3_aa: CASSTPSGGHSYEQYF
cdr3_nt: TGTGCCAGCAGTACCCCTAGCGGGGGCCACTCCTACGAGCAGTACTTC

clone_size: NA
v_call: TRBV11-2
d_call: NA
j_call: TRBJ2-5
cdr3_aa: CASSSLGIPKGQPPETQYF
cdr3_nt: TGTGCCAGCAGCTCCTTGGGGATCCCCAAGGGCCAGCCGCCGGAGACCCAGTACTTC

clone_size: NA
v_call: TRBV6-1
d_call: NA
j_call: TRBJ1-5
cdr3_aa: CASSEAVRVSSNQPQHF
cdr3_nt: TGTGCCAGCAGTGAAGCGGTGAGGGTGTCTAGCAATCAGCCCCAGCATTTT

clone_size: NA
v_call: TRBV5-1
d_call: TRBD2
j_call: TRBJ2-5
cdr3_aa: CASSLEGLAGLETQYF
cdr3_nt: TGCGCCAGCAGCTTGGAGGGACTAGCGGGTCTAGAGACCCAGTACTTC

clone_size: NA
v_call: TRBV5-1
d_call: NA
j_call: TRBJ2-7
cdr3_aa: CASSLSLGGTYEQYF
cdr3_nt: TGCGCCAGCAGCTTGTCTCTTGGCGGGACCTACGAGCAGTACTTC

clone_size: NA
v_call: TRBV5-1
d_call: TRBD2
j_call: TRBJ2-7
cdr3_aa: CASSAGGWDYEQYF
cdr3_nt: TGCGCCAGCAGCGCGGGAGGATGGGACTACGAGCAGTACTTC

clone_size: NA
v_call: TRBV5-1
d_call: TRBD2
j_call: TRBJ2-3
cdr3_aa: CASSPTSGYTDTQYF
cdr3_nt: TGCGCCAGCAGCCCGACTAGCGGATACACAGATACGCAGTATTTT

clone_size: NA
v_call: TRBV5-1
d_call: TRBD2
j_call: TRBJ2-7
cdr3_aa: CASSSAPPTSRYSYEQYF
cdr3_nt: TGCGCCAGCAGCTCCGCCCCTCCGACTAGCCGTTACTCCTACGAGCAGTACTTC

clone_size: NA
v_call: TRBV14
d_call: NA
j_call: TRBJ1-1
cdr3_aa: CASSQALDIRVGAFF
cdr3_nt: TGTGCCAGCAGCCAAGCTTTGGATATAAGGGTAGGAGCTTTCTTT

clone_size: NA
v_call: TRBV9
d_call: TRBD1
j_call: TRBJ1-1
cdr3_aa: CASTKMGQSNTEAFF
cdr3_nt: TGTGCCAGCACCAAAATGGGACAGTCGAACACTGAAGCTTTCTTT

clone_size: NA
v_call: TRBV4-2
d_call: TRBD2
j_call: TRBJ2-5
cdr3_aa: CASSQDGLAGGLSQYF
cdr3_nt: TGTGCCAGCAGCCAAGATGGCCTAGCGGGAGGGCTGTCCCAGTACTTC

clone_size: NA
v_call: TRBV18
d_call: TRBD1
j_call: TRBJ1-2
cdr3_aa: CASSPPDRKNYGYTF
cdr3_nt: TGTGCCAGCTCACCACCGGACAGGAAGAACTATGGCTACACCTTC

clone_size: NA
v_call: TRBV18
d_call: TRBD1
j_call: TRBJ1-1
cdr3_aa: CASSPNTGGMNTEAFF
cdr3_nt: TGTGCCAGCTCACCGAACACAGGGGGAATGAACACTGAAGCTTTCTTT

clone_size: NA
v_call: TRBV11-3
d_call: TRBD1
j_call: TRBJ1-1
cdr3_aa: CASSLAGGVTEAFF
cdr3_nt: TGTGCCAGCAGCTTAGCAGGGGGAGTTACTGAAGCTTTCTTT

clone_size: NA
v_call: TRBV28
d_call: TRBD1
j_call: TRBJ2-2
cdr3_aa: CASIAHRGNTGELFF
cdr3_nt: TGTGCCAGCATTGCGCACAGGGGGAACACCGGGGAGCTGTTTTTT

clone_size: NA
v_call: TRBV9
d_call: NA
j_call: TRBJ1-1
cdr3_aa: CASSVDGGNTEAFF
cdr3_nt: TGTGCCAGCAGCGTAGATGGGGGGAACACTGAAGCTTTCTTT

clone_size: NA
v_call: TRBV10-2
d_call: NA
j_call: TRBJ2-2
cdr3_aa: CASSGTGQLQNTGELFF
cdr3_nt: TGCGCCAGCAGCGGTACAGGTCAGCTCCAGAACACCGGGGAGCTGTTTTTT

clone_size: NA
v_call: TRBV5-4
d_call: TRBD2
j_call: TRBJ2-7
cdr3_aa: CASSLGGSSGRWGYEQYF
cdr3_nt: TGTGCCAGCAGCTTGGGAGGGTCGTCCGGGAGGTGGGGCTACGAGCAGTACTTC

clone_size: NA
v_call: TRBV5-1
d_call: TRBD2
j_call: TRBJ2-7
cdr3_aa: CASSLEGLASYEQYF
cdr3_nt: TGCGCCAGCAGCTTGGAGGGACTAGCGAGCTACGAGCAGTACTTC

clone_size: NA
v_call: TRBV28
d_call: NA
j_call: TRBJ2-5
cdr3_aa: CASSSETGSYQETQYF
cdr3_nt: TGTGCCAGCAGTTCAGAAACAGGGAGCTACCAAGAGACCCAGTACTTC

clone_size: NA
v_call: TRBV7-8
d_call: NA
j_call: TRBJ2-1
cdr3_aa: CASSLVAGWLNNEQFF
cdr3_nt: TGTGCCAGCAGCTTAGTTGCTGGGTGGCTAAACAATGAGCAGTTCTTC

clone_size: NA
v_call: TRBV19
d_call: NA
j_call: TRBJ1-5
cdr3_aa: CASSMKQGDSNQPQHF
cdr3_nt: TGTGCCAGTAGTATGAAGCAGGGAGATAGCAATCAGCCCCAGCATTTT

clone_size: NA
v_call: TRBV20-1
d_call: NA
j_call: TRBJ1-2
cdr3_aa: CSAGGNYGYTF
cdr3_nt: TGCAGTGCGGGAGGGAACTATGGCTACACCTTC

clone_size: NA
v_call: TRBV5-4
d_call: NA
j_call: TRBJ2-2
cdr3_aa: CASSLRQGLTGELFF
cdr3_nt: TGTGCCAGCAGCTTGAGGCAGGGGTTGACCGGGGAGCTGTTTTTT

clone_size: NA
v_call: TRBV11-2
d_call: NA
j_call: TRBJ2-7
cdr3_aa: CASSQTPTGAYEQYF
cdr3_nt: TGTGCCAGCAGCCAAACCCCCACAGGCGCCTACGAGCAGTACTTC

clone_size: NA
v_call: TRBV5-1
d_call: TRBD2
j_call: TRBJ2-1
cdr3_aa: CASSLRVAGDDNEQFF
cdr3_nt: TGCGCCAGCAGCTTGAGGGTAGCGGGAGACGACAATGAGCAGTTCTTC

clone_size: NA
v_call: TRBV7-2
d_call: TRBD2
j_call: TRBJ2-7
cdr3_aa: CASSSGTSYEQYF
cdr3_nt: TGTGCCAGCAGCTCCGGGACTAGCTACGAGCAGTACTTC

clone_size: NA
v_call: TRBV5-1
d_call: NA
j_call: TRBJ2-7
cdr3_aa: CASSFAQSYEQYF
cdr3_nt: TGCGCCAGCAGCTTCGCCCAGAGCTACGAGCAGTACTTC